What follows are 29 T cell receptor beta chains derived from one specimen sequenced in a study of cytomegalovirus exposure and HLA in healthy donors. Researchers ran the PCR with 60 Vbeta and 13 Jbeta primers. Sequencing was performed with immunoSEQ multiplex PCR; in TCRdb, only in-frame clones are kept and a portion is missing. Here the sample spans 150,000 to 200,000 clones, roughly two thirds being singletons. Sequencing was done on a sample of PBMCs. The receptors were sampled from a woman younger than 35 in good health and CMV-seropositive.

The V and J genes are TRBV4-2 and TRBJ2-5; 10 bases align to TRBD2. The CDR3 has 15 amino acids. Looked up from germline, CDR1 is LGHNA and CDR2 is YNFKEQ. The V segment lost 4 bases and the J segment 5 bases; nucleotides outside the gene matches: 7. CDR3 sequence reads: CASSPLAGGVETQYF. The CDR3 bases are TGTGCCAGCAGCCCCTTAGCGGGGGGTGTGGAGACCCAGTACTTC.

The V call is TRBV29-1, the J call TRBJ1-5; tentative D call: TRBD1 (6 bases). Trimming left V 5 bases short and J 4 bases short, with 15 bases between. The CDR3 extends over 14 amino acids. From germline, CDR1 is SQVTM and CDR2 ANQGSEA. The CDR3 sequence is CSVSLWDKNQPQHF. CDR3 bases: TGCAGCGTTTCCCTGTGGGACAAAAATCAGCCCCAGCATTTT.

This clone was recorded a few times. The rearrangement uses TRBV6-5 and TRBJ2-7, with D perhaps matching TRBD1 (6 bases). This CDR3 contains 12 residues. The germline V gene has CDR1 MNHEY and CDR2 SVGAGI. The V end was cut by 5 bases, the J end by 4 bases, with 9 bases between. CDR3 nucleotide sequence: TGTGCCAGCAGTCCAACAGGGTACGAGCAGTACTTC. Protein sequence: CASSPTGYEQYF.

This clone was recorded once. CDR3 nucleotides: TGTGCCTGGAGTGTAGAGGAGATTTACTATGGCTACACCTTC. Its protein is CAWSVEEIYYGYTF. The chain recombines TRBV30 with TRBJ1-2, with D uncertain. V dropped 0 bases and J dropped 3 bases, with 11 bases sitting between them. Per germline, CDR1 GTSNPN and CDR2 SVGIG (reference sequence). The length of the CDR3 is 14 residues.

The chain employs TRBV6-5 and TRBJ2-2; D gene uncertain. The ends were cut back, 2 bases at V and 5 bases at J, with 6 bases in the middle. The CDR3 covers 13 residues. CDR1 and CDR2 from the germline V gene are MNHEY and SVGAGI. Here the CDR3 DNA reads TGTGCCAGCAGTTACCCAGTGACCGGGGAGCTGTTTTTT. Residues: CASSYPVTGELFF.

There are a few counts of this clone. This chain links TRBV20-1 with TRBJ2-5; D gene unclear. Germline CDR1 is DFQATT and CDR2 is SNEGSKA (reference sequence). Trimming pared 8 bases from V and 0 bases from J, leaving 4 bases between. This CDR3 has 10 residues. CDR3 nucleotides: TGCAGTTCATACCAAGAGACCCAGTACTTC. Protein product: CSSYQETQYF.

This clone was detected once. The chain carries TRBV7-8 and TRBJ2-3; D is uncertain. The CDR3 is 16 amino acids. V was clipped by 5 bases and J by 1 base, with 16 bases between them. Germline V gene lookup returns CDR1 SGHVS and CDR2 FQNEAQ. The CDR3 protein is CASSPGQSGRTDTQYF. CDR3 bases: TGTGCCAGCAGCCCAGGCCAGTCAGGCCGCACAGATACGCAGTATTTT.

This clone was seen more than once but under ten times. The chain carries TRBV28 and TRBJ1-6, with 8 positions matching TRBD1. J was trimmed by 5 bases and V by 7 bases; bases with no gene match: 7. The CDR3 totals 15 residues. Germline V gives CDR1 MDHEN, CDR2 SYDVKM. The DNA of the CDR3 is TGTGCCAGCACCCCCGGGACAGGTCATAATTCACCCCTCCACTTT. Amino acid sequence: CASTPGTGHNSPLHF.

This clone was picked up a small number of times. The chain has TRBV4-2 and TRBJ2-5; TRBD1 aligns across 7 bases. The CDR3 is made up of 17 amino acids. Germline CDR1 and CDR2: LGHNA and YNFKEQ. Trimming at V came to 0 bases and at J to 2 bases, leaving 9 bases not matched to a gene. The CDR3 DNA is TGTGCCAGCAGCCAAGATCATCCGGGACAGTCACAAGAGACCCAGTACTTC. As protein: CASSQDHPGQSQETQYF.

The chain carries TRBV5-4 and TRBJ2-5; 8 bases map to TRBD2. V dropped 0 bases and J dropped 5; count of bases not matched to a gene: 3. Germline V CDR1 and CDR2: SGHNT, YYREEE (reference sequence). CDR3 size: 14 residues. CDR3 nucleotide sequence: TGTGCCAGCAGCTTGGAGCGGGGGTGGGAGACCCAGTACTTC. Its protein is CASSLERGWETQYF.

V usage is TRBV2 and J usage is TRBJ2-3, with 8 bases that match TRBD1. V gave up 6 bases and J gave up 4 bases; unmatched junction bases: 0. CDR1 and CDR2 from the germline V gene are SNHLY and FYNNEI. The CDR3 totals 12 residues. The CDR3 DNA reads TGTGCCAGCAGGACAGGGGCAGATACGCAGTATTTT. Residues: CASRTGADTQYF.

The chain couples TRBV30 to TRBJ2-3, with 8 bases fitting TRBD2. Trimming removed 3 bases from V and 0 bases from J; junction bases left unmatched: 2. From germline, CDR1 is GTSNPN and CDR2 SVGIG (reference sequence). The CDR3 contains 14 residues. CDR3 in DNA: TGTGCCTGGAGAACTAGCGGAAGCACAGATACGCAGTATTTT. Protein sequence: CAWRTSGSTDTQYF. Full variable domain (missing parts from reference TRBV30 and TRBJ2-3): SQTIHQWPATLVQPVGSPLSLECTVEGTSNPNLYWYRQAAGRGLQLLFYSVGIGQISSEVPQNLSASRPQDRQFILSSKKLLLSDSGFYLCAWRTSGSTDTQYFGPGTRLTVL.

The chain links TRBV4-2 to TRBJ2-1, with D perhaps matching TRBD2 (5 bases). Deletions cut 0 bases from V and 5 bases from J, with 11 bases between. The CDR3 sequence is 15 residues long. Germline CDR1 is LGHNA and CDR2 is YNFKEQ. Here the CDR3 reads CASSQDGIGDNEQFF. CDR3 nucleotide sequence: TGTGCCAGCAGCCAAGACGGCATCGGGGACAATGAGCAGTTCTTC.

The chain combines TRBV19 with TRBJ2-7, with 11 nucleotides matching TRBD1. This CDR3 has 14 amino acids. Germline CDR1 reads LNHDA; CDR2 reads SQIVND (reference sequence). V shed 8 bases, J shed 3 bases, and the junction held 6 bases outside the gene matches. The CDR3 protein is CASGTGTGGYEQYF. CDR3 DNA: TGTGCCAGTGGCACCGGGACAGGGGGCTACGAGCAGTACTTC.

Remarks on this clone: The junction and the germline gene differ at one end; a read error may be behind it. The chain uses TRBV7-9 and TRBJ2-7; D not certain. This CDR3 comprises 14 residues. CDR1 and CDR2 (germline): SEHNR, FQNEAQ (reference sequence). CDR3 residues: CSSSLVRSSYEQYF. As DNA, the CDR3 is TGTTCCAGCAGCTTAGTGCGGAGCTCCTACGAGCAGTACTTC.

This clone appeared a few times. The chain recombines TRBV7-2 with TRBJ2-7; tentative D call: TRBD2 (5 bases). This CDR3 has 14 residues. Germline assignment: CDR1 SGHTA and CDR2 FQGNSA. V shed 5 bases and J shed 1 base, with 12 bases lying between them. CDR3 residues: CASSPDGVSYEQYF. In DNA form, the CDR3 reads TGTGCCAGCAGCCCGGACGGGGTTTCCTACGAGCAGTACTTC.

CDR3: CASSLVTGQLNEKLFF. CDR3 nucleotide sequence: TGCGCCAGCAGCTTGGTTACGGGACAGCTTAATGAAAAACTGTTTTTT. J is TRBJ1-4 and V is TRBV5-1, with 7 bases identical to TRBD1. This CDR3 is 16 amino acids long. Trimming cost V 0 bases and J 4 bases; bases outside gene matches: 6. From germline, CDR1 is SGHRS and CDR2 YFSETQ.

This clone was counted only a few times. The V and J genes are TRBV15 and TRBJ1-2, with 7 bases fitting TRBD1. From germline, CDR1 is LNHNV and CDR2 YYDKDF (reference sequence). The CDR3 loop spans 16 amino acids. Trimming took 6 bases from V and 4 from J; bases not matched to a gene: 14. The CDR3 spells CATRRGRDRETYGYTF. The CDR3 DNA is TGTGCCACCAGGAGGGGTCGAGACAGGGAAACCTATGGCTACACCTTC.

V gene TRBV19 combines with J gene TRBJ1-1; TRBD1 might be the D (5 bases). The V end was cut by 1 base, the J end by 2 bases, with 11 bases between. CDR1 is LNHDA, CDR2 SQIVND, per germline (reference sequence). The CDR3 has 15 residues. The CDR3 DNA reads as TGTGCCAGTAGTATAGTATATGGGGCTAACACTGAAGCTTTCTTT. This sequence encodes CASSIVYGANTEAFF.

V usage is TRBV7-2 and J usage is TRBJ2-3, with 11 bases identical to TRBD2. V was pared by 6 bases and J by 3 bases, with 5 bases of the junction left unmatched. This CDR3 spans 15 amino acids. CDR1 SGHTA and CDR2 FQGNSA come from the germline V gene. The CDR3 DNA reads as TGTGCCAGCAGTAGCGGGGGGGCCTCAACAGATACGCAGTATTTT. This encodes CASSSGGASTDTQYF.

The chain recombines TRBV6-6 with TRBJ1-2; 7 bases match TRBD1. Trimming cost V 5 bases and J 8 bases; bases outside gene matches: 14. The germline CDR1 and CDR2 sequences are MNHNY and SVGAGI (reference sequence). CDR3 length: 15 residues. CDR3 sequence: CASSRDREGAGGYTF. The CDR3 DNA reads TGTGCCAGCAGTCGCGACAGGGAAGGTGCAGGAGGCTACACCTTC.

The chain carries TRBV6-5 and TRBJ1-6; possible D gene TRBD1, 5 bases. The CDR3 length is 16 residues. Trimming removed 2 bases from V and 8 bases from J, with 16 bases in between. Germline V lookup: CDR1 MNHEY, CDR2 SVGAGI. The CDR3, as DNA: TGTGCCAGCAGTTACGCCGCCCGAGGACATTATTCACCCCTCCACTTT. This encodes CASSYAARGHYSPLHF.

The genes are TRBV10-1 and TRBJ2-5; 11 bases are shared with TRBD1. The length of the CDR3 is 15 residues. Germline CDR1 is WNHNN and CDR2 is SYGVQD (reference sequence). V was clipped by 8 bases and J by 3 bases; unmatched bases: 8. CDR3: CASLRTGGRKETQYF. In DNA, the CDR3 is TGCGCCAGCCTCAGGACAGGGGGCAGAAAAGAGACCCAGTACTTC.

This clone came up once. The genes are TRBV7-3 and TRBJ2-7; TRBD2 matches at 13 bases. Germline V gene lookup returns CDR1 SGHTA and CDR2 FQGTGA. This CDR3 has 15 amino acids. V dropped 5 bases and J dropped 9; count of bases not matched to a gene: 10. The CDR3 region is CASSVGLAGDNTQYF. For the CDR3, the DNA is TGTGCCAGCAGCGTTGGACTAGCGGGGGACAATACGCAGTACTTC.

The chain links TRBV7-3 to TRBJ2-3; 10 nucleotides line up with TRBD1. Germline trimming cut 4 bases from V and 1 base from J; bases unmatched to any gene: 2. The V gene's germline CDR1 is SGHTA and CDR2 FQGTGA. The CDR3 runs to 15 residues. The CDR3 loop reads CASSSTGGRTDTQYF. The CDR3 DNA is TGTGCCAGCAGCTCGACAGGGGGCCGCACAGATACGCAGTATTTT.

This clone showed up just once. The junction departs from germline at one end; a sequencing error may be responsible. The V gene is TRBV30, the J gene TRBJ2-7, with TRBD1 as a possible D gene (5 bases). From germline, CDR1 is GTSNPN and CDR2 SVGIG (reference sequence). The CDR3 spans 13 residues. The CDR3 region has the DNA TGTGCCTGCCAGGCTCCCAGGGCCTATGAGCAGTACTTC. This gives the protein CACQAPRAYEQYF.

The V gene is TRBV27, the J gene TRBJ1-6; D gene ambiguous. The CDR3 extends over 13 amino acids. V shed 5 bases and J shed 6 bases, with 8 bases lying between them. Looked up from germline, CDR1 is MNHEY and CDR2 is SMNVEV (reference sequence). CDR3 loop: CASSRGSNSPLHF. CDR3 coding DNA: TGTGCCAGCAGTCGAGGGTCTAATTCACCCCTCCACTTT.

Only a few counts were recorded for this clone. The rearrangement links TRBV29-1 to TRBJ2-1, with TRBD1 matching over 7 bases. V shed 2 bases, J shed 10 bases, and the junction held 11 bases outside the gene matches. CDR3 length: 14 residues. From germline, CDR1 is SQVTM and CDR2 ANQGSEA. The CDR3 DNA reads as TGCAGCGTTGAATACAGGGGATCCCACGGGGAGCAGTTCTTC. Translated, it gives CSVEYRGSHGEQFF.

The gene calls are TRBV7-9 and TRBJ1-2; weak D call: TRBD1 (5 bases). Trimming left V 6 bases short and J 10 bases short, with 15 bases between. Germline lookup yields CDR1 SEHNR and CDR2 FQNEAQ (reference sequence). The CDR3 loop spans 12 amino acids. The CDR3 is CASRLTAADYTF. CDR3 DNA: TGTGCCAGCAGGTTGACAGCAGCCGACTACACCTTC.